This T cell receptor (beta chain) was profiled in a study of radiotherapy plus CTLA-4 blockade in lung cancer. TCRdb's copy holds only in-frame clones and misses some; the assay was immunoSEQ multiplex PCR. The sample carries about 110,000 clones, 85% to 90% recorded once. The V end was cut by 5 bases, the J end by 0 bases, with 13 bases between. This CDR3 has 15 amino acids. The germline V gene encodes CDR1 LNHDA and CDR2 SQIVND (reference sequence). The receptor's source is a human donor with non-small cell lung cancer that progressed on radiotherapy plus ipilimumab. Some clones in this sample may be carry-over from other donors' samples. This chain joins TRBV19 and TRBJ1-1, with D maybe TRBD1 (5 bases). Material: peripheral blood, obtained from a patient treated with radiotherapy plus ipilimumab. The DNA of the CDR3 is TGTGCCAGTAGTCCCGGCGACAGTATGAACACTGAAGCTTTCTTT. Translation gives CASSPGDSMNTEAFF.